The rows below give T cell receptor beta chains drawn from one sample of a study of metastatic and nonmetastatic thyroid tumors. TCRdb re-clonotyped the PCR reads through MiXCR. The profile shows tens of thousands of clones, 14% to 15% of them singletons. The sequencing input was blood. The receptors stem from a female donor with papillary thyroid cancer or a benign thyroid nodule (not recorded which). Some clones in this sample may be carry-over from other donors' samples. The CDR3 runs from the conserved cysteine through the conserved F or W. D genes are given only for firm matches. Clone size is given for some rows only: seen once, a few or many times, or a class if the clone is expanded.

clone_size: many; d_call: TRBD2; v_call: TRBV7-3; j_call: TRBJ2-1; cdr3_nt: TGTGCCAGCAGCTTAAGGCGTTTTAGATACGGGAGGAGTGGCAATGAGCAGTTCTTC; cdr3_aa: CASSLRRFRYGRSGNEQFF
clone_size: many; d_call: .; v_call: TRBV5-5; j_call: TRBJ1-3; cdr3_nt: TGTGCCAGCAGCCTCCAGGCAGGAGCCTCTGGAAACACCATATATTTT; cdr3_aa: CASSLQAGASGNTIYF
clone_size: many; d_call: .; v_call: TRBV5-5; j_call: TRBJ1-2; cdr3_nt: TGTGCCAGCAGCTCCATCATGGGCTATGGCTACACCTTC; cdr3_aa: CASSSIMGYGYTF
clone_size: many; d_call: TRBD1; v_call: TRBV9; j_call: TRBJ1-4; cdr3_nt: TGTGCCAGCAGCCCTAGGACAGGACAAGGGGTCGAAAAACTGTTTTTT; cdr3_aa: CASSPRTGQGVEKLFF
clone_size: many; d_call: .; v_call: TRBV5-4; j_call: TRBJ1-4; cdr3_nt: TGTGCCAGCAGCACTCGCGGACAAGAAAATGAAAAACTGTTTTTT; cdr3_aa: CASSTRGQENEKLFF
clone_size: .; d_call: .; v_call: TRBV4-2; j_call: TRBJ2-3; cdr3_nt: TGTGCCAGCAGCCCGAGTGGATCAAGGGGGACAGATACGCAGTATTTT; cdr3_aa: CASSPSGSRGTDTQYF
clone_size: many; d_call: TRBD1; v_call: TRBV10-3; j_call: TRBJ1-2; cdr3_nt: TGTGCCATCAGGAATCAGGGGGCCGCTAACTATGGCTACACCTTC; cdr3_aa: CAIRNQGAANYGYTF
clone_size: many; d_call: .; v_call: TRBV7-6; j_call: TRBJ2-2; cdr3_nt: TGTGCCAGCAGTCAGCGAGCGAACACCGGGGAGCTGTTTTTT; cdr3_aa: CASSQRANTGELFF
clone_size: medium-sized; d_call: TRBD2; v_call: TRBV2; j_call: TRBJ2-1; cdr3_nt: TGTGCCAGCAGAGTCACTAGCGGGAGGGAAAATGAGCAGTTCTTC; cdr3_aa: CASRVTSGRENEQFF
clone_size: .; d_call: TRBD1; v_call: TRBV27; j_call: TRBJ2-7; cdr3_nt: TGTGCCAGCTCTCCTGGACAGGCTTTCTACGAGCAGTACTTC; cdr3_aa: CASSPGQAFYEQYF
clone_size: many; d_call: .; v_call: TRBV7-8; j_call: TRBJ1-1; cdr3_nt: TGTGCCAGCAGCTCAATCAATCCCGGGGCCGTCGCTTTCTTT; cdr3_aa: CASSSINPGAVAFF
clone_size: many; d_call: .; v_call: TRBV24-1; j_call: TRBJ1-4; cdr3_nt: TGTGCCACCAACTTAAGCCCCTCGCCTAATGAAAAACTGTTTTTT; cdr3_aa: CATNLSPSPNEKLFF
clone_size: .; d_call: .; v_call: TRBV11-2; j_call: TRBJ2-5; cdr3_nt: TGTGCCAGCAGCCCCGGGGGATTCCCGGGCGAGACCCAGTACTTC; cdr3_aa: CASSPGGFPGETQYF
clone_size: many; d_call: TRBD1; v_call: TRBV7-9; j_call: TRBJ2-7; cdr3_nt: TGTGCCAGCAGCTATACAGGGGGAGCATCCTACGAGCAGTACTTC; cdr3_aa: CASSYTGGASYEQYF
clone_size: .; d_call: TRBD2; v_call: TRBV11-1; j_call: TRBJ2-1; cdr3_nt: TGTGCCAGCAGCTCTTTCGGGGAGGGGTACAATGAGCAGTTCTTC; cdr3_aa: CASSSFGEGYNEQFF
clone_size: many; d_call: .; v_call: TRBV5-5; j_call: TRBJ2-1; cdr3_nt: TGTGCCAGCAGCCAGTTCCGGGGTACGGACAATGAGCAGTTCTTC; cdr3_aa: CASSQFRGTDNEQFF
clone_size: many; d_call: .; v_call: TRBV20-1; j_call: TRBJ1-1; cdr3_nt: TGCAGTGCTAGCTTCGGGGCCCGGGCTTTCTTT; cdr3_aa: CSASFGARAFF
clone_size: few; d_call: .; v_call: TRBV2; j_call: TRBJ2-7; cdr3_nt: TGTGCCAGCAGCTCCGTTCCTCGTAGTAAGCAGTACTTC; cdr3_aa: CASSSVPRSKQYF
clone_size: medium-sized; d_call: TRBD2; v_call: TRBV6-2/TRBV6-3; j_call: TRBJ2-7; cdr3_nt: TGTGCCAGCAGTCGTGCGGGAGCCCGCGGGTACGAGCAGTACTTC; cdr3_aa: CASSRAGARGYEQYF
clone_size: many; d_call: .; v_call: TRBV18; j_call: TRBJ2-7; cdr3_nt: TGTGCCAGCTCACCATTCAAGGGTAGCGACTACGAGCAGTACTTC; cdr3_aa: CASSPFKGSDYEQYF
clone_size: medium-sized; d_call: .; v_call: TRBV28; j_call: TRBJ1-1; cdr3_nt: TGTGCCAGCAGTTGGAACACTGAAGCTTTCTTT; cdr3_aa: CASSWNTEAFF
clone_size: .; d_call: .; v_call: TRBV7-8; j_call: TRBJ2-3; cdr3_nt: TGTGCCAGCAGCTTAGGAGGGCTGAGCACATATACGCAGTATTTC; cdr3_aa: CASSLGGLSTYTQYF
clone_size: medium-sized; d_call: .; v_call: TRBV4-3; j_call: TRBJ1-4; cdr3_nt: TGCGCCAGCAGCCATGTCAGGGGCCGTAATGAAAAACTGTTTTTT; cdr3_aa: CASSHVRGRNEKLFF
clone_size: medium-sized; d_call: TRBD1; v_call: TRBV28; j_call: TRBJ1-1; cdr3_nt: TGTGCCAGCAGTCCCATTGGGACAGGGAACACTGAAGCTTTCTTT; cdr3_aa: CASSPIGTGNTEAFF
clone_size: many; d_call: TRBD2; v_call: TRBV3-1; j_call: TRBJ2-1; cdr3_nt: TGTGCCAGCAGCGAACTAGCGGGAGAGCTCAATGAGCAGTTCTTC; cdr3_aa: CASSELAGELNEQFF
clone_size: .; d_call: .; v_call: TRBV7-8; j_call: TRBJ2-3; cdr3_nt: TGTGCCAGCAGCTTGAGTCTCACAGATACGCAGTATTTT; cdr3_aa: CASSLSLTDTQYF
clone_size: many; d_call: .; v_call: TRBV7-2; j_call: TRBJ2-4; cdr3_nt: TGTGCCAGCAGGCCCACAGGGCCAGCCAAAAACATTCAGTACTTC; cdr3_aa: CASRPTGPAKNIQYF
clone_size: medium-sized; d_call: .; v_call: TRBV27; j_call: TRBJ2-7; cdr3_nt: TGTGCCAGCAGTTTAGGGGGCTGGGAGCAGTACTTC; cdr3_aa: CASSLGGWEQYF
clone_size: .; d_call: .; v_call: TRBV18; j_call: TRBJ1-1; cdr3_nt: TGTGCCAGCTCACCAAGCATCACTGAAGCTTTCTTT; cdr3_aa: CASSPSITEAFF
clone_size: many; d_call: TRBD1; v_call: TRBV2; j_call: TRBJ1-5; cdr3_nt: TGTGCCAGCAGTGAAGCGCTAACCGGGACAGGAGCTGGCTTGAATCAGCCCCAGCATTTT; cdr3_aa: CASSEALTGTGAGLNQPQHF
clone_size: many; d_call: TRBD2; v_call: TRBV29-1; j_call: TRBJ2-1; cdr3_nt: TGCAGCGTTAAACGTGGGACTAGCGGGTACAATGAGCAGTTCTTC; cdr3_aa: CSVKRGTSGYNEQFF
clone_size: medium-sized; d_call: TRBD1; v_call: TRBV28; j_call: TRBJ1-6; cdr3_nt: TGTGCCAGCCGTCCGGGACAGTTCTATAATTCACCCCTCCACTTT; cdr3_aa: CASRPGQFYNSPLHF
clone_size: .; d_call: .; v_call: TRBV7-2; j_call: TRBJ2-7; cdr3_nt: TGTGCCAGCAGCTTATTTCAGGGACCAACCTACGAGCAGTACTTC; cdr3_aa: CASSLFQGPTYEQYF
clone_size: many; d_call: TRBD2; v_call: TRBV5-1; j_call: TRBJ2-1; cdr3_nt: TGCGCCAGCAGCTTGGACCTTTTAGCGGGGGAGTTCTTC; cdr3_aa: CASSLDLLAGEFF
clone_size: many; d_call: TRBD1; v_call: TRBV28; j_call: TRBJ1-2; cdr3_nt: TGTGCCAGCACCACCGGACAGGGCGGGTATGGCTACGCCTTC; cdr3_aa: CASTTGQGGYGYAF
clone_size: .; d_call: TRBD1; v_call: TRBV7-2; j_call: TRBJ2-7; cdr3_nt: TGTGCCAGCAGCTACCGGGACAGGCTATCCTACGAGCAGTACTTC; cdr3_aa: CASSYRDRLSYEQYF
clone_size: many; d_call: TRBD2; v_call: TRBV28; j_call: TRBJ2-5; cdr3_nt: TGTGCCAGCAGTTACCCCCATTGGCGGGGACTAGGGGAGACCCAGTACTTC; cdr3_aa: CASSYPHWRGLGETQYF
clone_size: many; d_call: TRBD2; v_call: TRBV7-2; j_call: TRBJ2-7; cdr3_nt: TGTGCCAGCGGAAGCGGGAGGATCGACGAGCAGTACTTC; cdr3_aa: CASGSGRIDEQYF
clone_size: many; d_call: TRBD1; v_call: TRBV19; j_call: TRBJ2-3; cdr3_nt: TGTGCCAGTGTGACAGGGTTGGGTACGCAGTATTTT; cdr3_aa: CASVTGLGTQYF
clone_size: many; d_call: .; v_call: TRBV27; j_call: TRBJ1-1; cdr3_nt: TGTGCCAGCAGTTCATCCCAGGGGACTGAAGCTTTCTTT; cdr3_aa: CASSSSQGTEAFF
clone_size: many; d_call: TRBD1; v_call: TRBV2; j_call: TRBJ1-2; cdr3_nt: TGTGCCAGCAGTGACGATCGGACAGGGGCCGGCACTGATGACTACACCTTC; cdr3_aa: CASSDDRTGAGTDDYTF
clone_size: .; d_call: TRBD1; v_call: TRBV6-1; j_call: TRBJ1-4; cdr3_nt: TGTGCCAGCAGGACTATAACGACAGGGATGGGGGAAAAACTGTTTTTT; cdr3_aa: CASRTITTGMGEKLFF
clone_size: many; d_call: .; v_call: TRBV18; j_call: TRBJ1-1; cdr3_nt: TGTGCCAGCTCACCCCAGGGGCTGAACACTGAAGCTTTCTTT; cdr3_aa: CASSPQGLNTEAFF